The 7 T cell receptor beta chains in this list originate from one sample, sequenced in a study of blood T cell repertoires in COVID-19. TCRdb's copy holds only in-frame clones and misses some; the assay was immunoSEQ multiplex PCR. The table includes some 130,000 clones, about 78% detected once. Sample: peripheral blood. These receptor sequences come from a man aged 55 to 70 who had recovered from COVID-19.

The chain carries TRBV7-2 and TRBJ2-3, with D maybe TRBD2 (7 bases). Germline V gives CDR1 SGHTA, CDR2 FQGNSA. The V and J ends lost 4 bases and 4 bases respectively, with 12 bases between them. This CDR3 is built from 14 residues. The CDR3 protein is CASSYPGGSDTQYF. CDR3 DNA sequence: TGTGCCAGCAGCTATCCGGGGGGCTCAGATACGCAGTATTTT.

The rearrangement links TRBV27 to TRBJ2-3, with 9 positions matching TRBD1. Germline CDR1 is MNHEY and CDR2 is SMNVEV (reference sequence). This CDR3 region has 15 residues. V trimming: 5 bases; J trimming: 6 bases; junction bases outside the gene matches: 9. CDR3 sequence reads: CASSRGTGGSDTQYF. The DNA for the CDR3 is TGTGCCAGCAGTAGAGGTACAGGGGGCTCGGATACGCAGTATTTT.

To note about this clone: Other DNA sequences within the sample encode an identical CDR3. The chain joins TRBV4-1 to TRBJ2-7, with 8 bases matching TRBD2. The CDR3 has 15 residues. The V and J ends lost 1 base and 0 bases, in that order; junction bases with no gene match: 2. In germline, CDR1 is MGHRA, CDR2 YSYEKL. The CDR3 DNA reads as TGCGCCAGCAGCCAAGGAGGGACTAGCTCCTACGAGCAGTACTTC. Its protein product is CASSQGGTSSYEQYF.

This clone was counted between two and nine times. V gene TRBV2 combines with J gene TRBJ2-1, with 12 bases that match TRBD2. The V gene end was trimmed by 4 bases and the J gene end by 9 bases; junction bases not matched to a gene: 22. Germline V gives CDR1 SNHLY, CDR2 FYNNEI. This CDR3 comprises 20 residues. This CDR3 reads CASSGGLELAGGGDRGEQFF. CDR3 DNA sequence: TGTGCCAGCAGTGGAGGGCTGGAACTAGCGGGAGGAGGGGATCGTGGTGAGCAGTTCTTC. Full variable domain (outside the CDR3, taken from reference TRBV2 and TRBJ2-1): EPEVTQTPSHQVTQMGQEVILRCVPISNHLYFYWYRQILGQKVEFLVSFYNNEISEKSEIFDDQFSVERPDGSNFTLKIRSTKLEDSAMYFCASSGGLELAGGGDRGEQFFGPGTRLTVL.

The chain joins TRBV18 to TRBJ1-2, with D unresolved. The germline CDR1 and CDR2 sequences are KGHSH and LQKENI. Between the trimmed V and J ends, which lost 0 bases and 6 bases, there was a span of 8 bases. There are 13 residues in the CDR3. The CDR3 region has the DNA TGTGCCAGCTCACCACCGCTACAGAATGGCTACACCTTC. Its translation is CASSPPLQNGYTF.

The table lists this clone with a few counts. The gene calls are TRBV19 and TRBJ2-5; TRBD1 agrees at 8 bases. Germline-derived CDR1 and CDR2 are LNHDA and SQIVND (reference sequence). The CDR3 runs 15 residues. After removal of 4 bases from V and 1 base from J, the junction contained 5 bases not matched to a gene. CDR3 sequence (DNA): TGTGCCAGTAGTACCCCTACAGGGGGCCAAGAGACCCAGTACTTC. It specifies CASSTPTGGQETQYF.

In nucleotides, the CDR3 is TGTGCCAGCACCCGAGGGGGACAGGGGACCTACGAGCAGTACTTC. Protein: CASTRGGQGTYEQYF. J is TRBJ2-7 and V is TRBV28; 10 bases align to TRBD1. The V gene's germline CDR1 is MDHEN and CDR2 SYDVKM. Unmatched junction bases numbered 8, after V lost 7 bases and J lost 2 bases. The CDR3 is made up of 15 amino acids.